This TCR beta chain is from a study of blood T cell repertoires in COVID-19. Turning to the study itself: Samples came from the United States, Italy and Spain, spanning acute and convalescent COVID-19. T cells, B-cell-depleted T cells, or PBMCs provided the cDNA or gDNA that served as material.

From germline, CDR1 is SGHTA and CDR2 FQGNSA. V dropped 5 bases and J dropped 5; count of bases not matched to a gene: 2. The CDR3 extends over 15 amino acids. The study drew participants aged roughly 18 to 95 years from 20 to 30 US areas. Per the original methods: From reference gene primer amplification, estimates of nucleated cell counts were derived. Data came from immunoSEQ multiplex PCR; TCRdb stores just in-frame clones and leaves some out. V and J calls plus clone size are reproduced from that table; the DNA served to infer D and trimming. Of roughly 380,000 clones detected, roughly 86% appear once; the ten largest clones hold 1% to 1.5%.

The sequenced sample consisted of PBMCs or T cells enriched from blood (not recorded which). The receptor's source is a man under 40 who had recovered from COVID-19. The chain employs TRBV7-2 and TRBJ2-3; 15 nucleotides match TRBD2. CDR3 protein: CASSRTSGGGDTQYF. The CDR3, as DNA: TGTGCCAGCAGCCGGACTAGCGGGGGGGGAGATACGCAGTATTTT.